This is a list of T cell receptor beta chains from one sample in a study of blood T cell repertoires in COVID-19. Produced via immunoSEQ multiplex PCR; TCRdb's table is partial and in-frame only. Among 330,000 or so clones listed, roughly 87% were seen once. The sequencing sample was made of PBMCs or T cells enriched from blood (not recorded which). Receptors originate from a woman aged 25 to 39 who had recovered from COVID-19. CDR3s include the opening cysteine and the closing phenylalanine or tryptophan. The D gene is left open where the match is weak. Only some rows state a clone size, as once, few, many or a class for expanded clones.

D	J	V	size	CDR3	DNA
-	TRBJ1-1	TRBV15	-	CATRGRGEITEAFF	TGTGCCACCAGAGGGCGGGGGGAGATCACTGAAGCTTTCTTT
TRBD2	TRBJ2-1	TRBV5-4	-	CASSLEAGGPDEQFF	TGTGCCAGCAGCTTGGAGGCGGGAGGGCCGGATGAGCAGTTCTTC
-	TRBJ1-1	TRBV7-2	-	CASSFFWVRPKDSEAFF	TGTGCCAGCAGCTTTTTTTGGGTCAGACCCAAGGACTCTGAAGCTTTCTTT
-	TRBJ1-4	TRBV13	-	CASSLGRGYEKLFF	TGTGCCAGCAGCTTAGGCAGGGGTTATGAAAAACTGTTTTTT
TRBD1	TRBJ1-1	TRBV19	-	CASITGDVNTEAFF	TGTGCCAGTATTACAGGGGACGTGAACACTGAAGCTTTCTTT
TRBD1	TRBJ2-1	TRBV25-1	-	CASSAKTGVDFNEQFF	TGTGCCAGCAGTGCAAAAACAGGGGTAGATTTCAATGAGCAGTTCTTC
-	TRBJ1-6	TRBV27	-	CATTRQGNNSPLHF	TGTGCCACTACGAGGCAGGGCAATAATTCACCCCTCCACTTT
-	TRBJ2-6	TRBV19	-	CASSIVWQAGANVLTF	TGTGCCAGTAGTATTGTTTGGCAAGCTGGGGCCAACGTCCTGACTTTC
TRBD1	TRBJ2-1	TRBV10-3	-	CAISETRGQVNEQFF	TGTGCCATCAGTGAGACCAGGGGGCAGGTTAATGAGCAGTTCTTC
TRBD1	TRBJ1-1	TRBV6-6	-	CASRLSQGELEAFF	TGTGCCAGCAGGCTATCACAGGGGGAACTTGAAGCTTTCTTT
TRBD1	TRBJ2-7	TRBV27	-	CASSLGTGVDEQYF	TGTGCCAGCAGTCTTGGGACAGGGGTCGACGAGCAGTACTTC
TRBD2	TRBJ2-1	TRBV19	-	CASSSSGLSFWNEQFF	TGTGCCAGTAGTTCTAGCGGGCTTTCGTTTTGGAATGAGCAGTTCTTC
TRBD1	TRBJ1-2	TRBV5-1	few	CASSSGGTNYGYTF	TGCGCCAGCAGCTCAGGGGGCACTAACTATGGCTACACCTTC
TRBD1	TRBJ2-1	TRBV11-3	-	CASSLGRDRGQNEQFF	TGTGCCAGCAGCTTAGGGCGGGACAGGGGGCAGAATGAGCAGTTCTTC
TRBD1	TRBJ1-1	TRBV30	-	CAWSPRTGLNTEAFF	TGTGCCTGGAGTCCCAGGACAGGGCTGAACACTGAAGCTTTCTTT
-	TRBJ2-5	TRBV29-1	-	CSVEQAGVGETQYF	TGCAGCGTTGAACAGGCAGGGGTCGGGGAGACCCAGTACTTC
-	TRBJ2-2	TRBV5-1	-	CASGIGTSGGELFF	TGCGCCAGCGGGATTGGGACTTCAGGCGGGGAGCTGTTTTTT
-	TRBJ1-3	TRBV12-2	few	CASRLWLRSSGNTIYF	TGTGCAAGTCGCTTATGGCTTCGCAGCTCTGGAAACACCATATATTTT
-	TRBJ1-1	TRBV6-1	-	CASSEWGDSTEAFF	TGTGCCAGCAGTGAATGGGGAGATTCCACTGAAGCTTTCTTT
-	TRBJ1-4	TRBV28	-	CASTLAATNEKLFF	TGTGCCAGCACCTTAGCAGCAACTAATGAAAAACTGTTTTTT
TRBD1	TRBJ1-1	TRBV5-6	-	CASNKQGEGTEAFF	TGTGCCAGCAATAAACAGGGGGAGGGTACTGAAGCTTTCTTT
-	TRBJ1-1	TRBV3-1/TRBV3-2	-	CASSPRWAGRVTYEAFF	TGTGCCAGCAGCCCCAGATGGGCCGGCAGGGTGACCTACGAAGCTTTCTTT
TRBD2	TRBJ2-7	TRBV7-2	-	CASSLAAGEGYEQYF	TGTGCCAGCAGCTTAGCAGCGGGAGAAGGGTACGAGCAGTACTTC
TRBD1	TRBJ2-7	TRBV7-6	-	CASSLEDGTASYEQYF	TGTGCCAGCAGCCTAGAAGACGGGACAGCGTCCTACGAGCAGTACTTC
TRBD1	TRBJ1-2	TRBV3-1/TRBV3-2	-	CASSQGGTGHGYTF	TGTGCCAGCAGCCAGGGTGGGACAGGGCACGGCTACACCTTC
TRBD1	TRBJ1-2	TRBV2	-	CASRDDPDRAGYTF	TGTGCCAGCAGGGACGACCCGGACAGGGCTGGCTACACCTTC
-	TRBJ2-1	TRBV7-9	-	CASSLGGEQFF	TGTGCCAGCAGCTTAGGAGGTGAGCAGTTCTTC
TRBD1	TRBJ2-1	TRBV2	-	CAVSEESRTGQFF	TGTGCTGTGAGCGAAGAGTCTCGGACAGGACAGTTCTTC
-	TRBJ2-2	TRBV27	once	CASSLFSWFGQGNTGELFF	TGTGCCAGCAGTTTATTTTCCTGGTTCGGGCAGGGGAATACCGGGGAGCTGTTTTTT
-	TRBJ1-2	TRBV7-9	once	CASSFLRGEGYTF	TGTGCCAGCAGCTTCCTACGGGGTGAAGGCTACACCTTC
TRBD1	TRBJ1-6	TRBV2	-	CASTQTGTEISPLHF	TGTGCCAGCACCCAGACAGGGACTGAAATTTCACCCCTCCACTTT
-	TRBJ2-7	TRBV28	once	CASSRISYEQYF	TGTGCCAGCAGTCGTATCTCCTACGAGCAGTACTTC
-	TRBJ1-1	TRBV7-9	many	CASSPTEGHVAFF	TGTGCCAGCAGCCCCACCGAGGGCCATGTCGCTTTCTTT
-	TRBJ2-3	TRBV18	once	CATKPTGVVTDTQYF	TGTGCCACCAAACCGACAGGAGTAGTCACAGATACGCAGTATTTT
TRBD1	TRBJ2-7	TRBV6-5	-	CASSNPTGTEQYF	TGTGCCAGCAGTAATCCGACAGGGACCGAGCAGTACTTC
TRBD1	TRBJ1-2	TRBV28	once	CASSPGTADYGYTF	TGTGCCAGCAGCCCTGGGACAGCAGACTATGGCTACACCTTC
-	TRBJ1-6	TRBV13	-	CASSAGTENSPLHF	TGTGCCAGCAGCGCCGGGACTGAGAATTCACCCCTCCACTTT
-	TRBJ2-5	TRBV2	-	CASSTDQETQYF	TGTGCCAGCTCGACAGATCAAGAGACCCAGTACTTC
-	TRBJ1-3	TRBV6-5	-	CASSYSTNPSGNTIYF	TGTGCCAGCAGTTACTCGACAAACCCCTCTGGAAACACCATATATTTT
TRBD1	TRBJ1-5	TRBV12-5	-	CASGPGTATNQPQHF	TGTGCTAGTGGTCCCGGGACAGCCACCAATCAGCCCCAGCATTTT
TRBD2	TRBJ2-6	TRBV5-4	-	CASSYGLAGGPRSGANVLTF	TGTGCCAGCAGCTACGGACTAGCGGGAGGTCCACGCTCTGGGGCCAACGTCCTGACTTTC